This T cell receptor beta chain was recovered during a study of cytomegalovirus exposure and HLA in healthy donors. The study, taken as a whole, reports: Later work associated roughly 15,000 TCR beta sequences with HLA alleles at 0.05 false discovery rate. Specific recognition of CMV antigens was confirmed in vitro for a few chains (all CMV-associated).

A multiplex PCR was run with 60 Vbeta primers and 13 Jbeta primers. Libraries were prepared by immunoSEQ multiplex PCR; TCRdb keeps only in-frame clonotypes and omits some of them. Its listing shows 60,000 to 80,000 clones. V was pared by 2 bases and J by 7 bases, with 4 bases of the junction left unmatched. Looked up from germline, CDR1 is MNHNY and CDR2 is SVGAGI (reference sequence). CDR3 length equals 14 residues. Points on this clone: Its antigen is undetermined.

This receptor was obtained from a boy younger than 18 in good health and CMV-seronegative. The chain carries TRBV6-6 and TRBJ2-1, with 8 nucleotides matching TRBD2. Sequencing was performed on PBMCs. CDR3 DNA: TGTGCCAGCAGTTACGTCATAGCGGGAAATGAGCAGTTCTTC. Translating gives CASSYVIAGNEQFF.